This TCR beta chain was identified in a study of blood T cell repertoires in COVID-19. About the study: The United States, Italy and Spain provided the acute and convalescent COVID-19 samples.

The V end lost 4 bases, the J end lost 0 bases, and 16 bases lay between the germline ends. Germline V CDR1 and CDR2: SGHDT, YYEEEE. The CDR3 is made up of 16 amino acids. The participants were between roughly 18 and 89 years old and came from 20 to 30 US areas. Donors of Cohort 3 who recovered were those that had two negative PCRs, clearance, or symptom resolution. Libraries were prepared by immunoSEQ multiplex PCR; TCRdb keeps only in-frame clonotypes and omits some of them. The sample lists hundreds of thousands of clones, about 87% occurring once. This clone was picked up a small number of times. This chain links TRBV5-6 with TRBJ1-2; the D gene is possibly TRBD1 (5 bases). The sequenced sample was PBMCs or T cells enriched from blood (not recorded which). This receptor was identified in a man aged 25 to 40 who had recovered from COVID-19. The CDR3 DNA reads TGTGCCAGCAGCACCCTTCATGCAGGGTCTAACTATGGCTACACCTTC. It codes for CASSTLHAGSNYGYTF. The full variable domain, with the rest looked up from reference TRBV5-6 and TRBJ1-2, is DAGVTQSPTHLIKTRGQQVTLRCSPKSGHDTVSWYQQALGQGPQFIFQYYEEEERQRGNFPDRFSGHQFPNYSSELNVNALLLGDSALYLCASSTLHAGSNYGYTFGSGTRLTVV.